This record covers a single T cell receptor beta chain. This sample was included in a study of blood T cell repertoires in COVID-19. Study-level information: Collection of acute and convalescent COVID-19 samples took place in the United States, Italy and Spain. PBMCs, B-cell-depleted T cells, or T cells were the source of the cDNA or gDNA that made up the material.

Participants had their cohort set by participant-reported clinical history. The length of the CDR3 is 13 residues. Trimming left V 7 bases short and J 4 bases short, with 16 bases between. CDR1 is SQVTM, CDR2 ANQGSEA, per germline. Original analysis: Amplification of reference gene primers provided the estimated nucleated cell counts. Method: immunoSEQ multiplex PCR; TCRdb's copy keeps in-frame clones and lacks some. V and J calls and clone size are copied from that table; D and trimming were computed from the DNA. The table shows fewer than 200,000 clones, with about four fifths occurring only once. The gene calls are TRBV29-1 and TRBJ1-1; unclear D gene. The source is a woman between 45 and 60 years old in a cohort exposed to, infected with or recovered from COVID-19 (not recorded which). The sequenced sample consisted of PBMCs or T cells enriched from blood (not recorded which). The DNA of the CDR3 is TGCAGCGCCTCCCCCGCCTCCGGCACTGAAGCTTTCTTT. It is translated as CSASPASGTEAFF.